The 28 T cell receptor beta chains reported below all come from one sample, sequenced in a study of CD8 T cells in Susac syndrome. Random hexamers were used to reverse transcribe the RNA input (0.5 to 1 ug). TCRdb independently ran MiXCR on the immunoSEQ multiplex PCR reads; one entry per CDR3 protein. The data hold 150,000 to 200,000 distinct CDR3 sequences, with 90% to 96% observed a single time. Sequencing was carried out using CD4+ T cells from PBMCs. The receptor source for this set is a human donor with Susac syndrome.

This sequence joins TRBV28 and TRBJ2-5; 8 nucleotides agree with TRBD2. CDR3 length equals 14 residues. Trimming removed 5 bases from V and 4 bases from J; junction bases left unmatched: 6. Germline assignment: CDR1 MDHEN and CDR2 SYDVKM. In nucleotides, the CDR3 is TGTGCCAGCAGTCAGAGCGGGGGAGGAGAGACCCAGTACTTC. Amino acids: CASSQSGGGETQYF.

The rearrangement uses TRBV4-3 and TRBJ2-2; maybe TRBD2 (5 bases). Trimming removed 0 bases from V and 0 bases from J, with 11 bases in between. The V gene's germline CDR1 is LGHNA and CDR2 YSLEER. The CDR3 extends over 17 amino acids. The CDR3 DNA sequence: TGCGCCAGCAGCCAAGATCTTCCAGCGGCGAACACCGGGGAGCTGTTTTTT. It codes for CASSQDLPAANTGELFF.

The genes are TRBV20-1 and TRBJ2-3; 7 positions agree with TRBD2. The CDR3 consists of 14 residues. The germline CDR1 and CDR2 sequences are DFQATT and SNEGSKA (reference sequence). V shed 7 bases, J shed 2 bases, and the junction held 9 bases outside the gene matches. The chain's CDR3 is CSVGGGGFTDTQYF. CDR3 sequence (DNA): TGCAGTGTCGGTGGCGGGGGATTCACAGATACGCAGTATTTT.

The CDR3 loop reads CASSTPGGGEQYV. For the CDR3, the DNA is TGTGCCAGCAGCACACCCGGGGGGGGCGAGCAGTACGTC. This chain joins TRBV5-4 and TRBJ2-7; 8 bases agree with TRBD2. Unmatched junction bases numbered 6, after V lost 4 bases and J lost 6 bases. CDR1 and CDR2 (germline): SGHNT, YYREEE (reference sequence). CDR3 length: 13 residues.

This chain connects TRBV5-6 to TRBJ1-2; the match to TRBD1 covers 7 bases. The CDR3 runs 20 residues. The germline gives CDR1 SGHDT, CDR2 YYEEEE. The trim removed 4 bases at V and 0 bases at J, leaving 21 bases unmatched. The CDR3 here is CASSPKAAGTVLTSNYGYTF. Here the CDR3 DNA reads TGTGCCAGCAGCCCAAAAGCGGCTGGGACAGTTCTAACTTCTAACTATGGCTACACCTTC.

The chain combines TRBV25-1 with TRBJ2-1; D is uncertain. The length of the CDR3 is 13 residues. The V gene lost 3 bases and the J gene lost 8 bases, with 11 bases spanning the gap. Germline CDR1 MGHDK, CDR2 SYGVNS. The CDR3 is CASSDPNRYEQFF. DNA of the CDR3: TGTGCCAGCAGTGACCCGAACCGCTATGAGCAGTTCTTC. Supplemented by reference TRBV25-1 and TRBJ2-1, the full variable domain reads EADIYQTPRYLVIGTGKKITLECSQTMGHDKMYWYQQDPGMELHLIHYSYGVNSTEKGDLSSESTVSRIRTEHFPLTLESARPSHTSQYLCASSDPNRYEQFFGPGTRLTVL.

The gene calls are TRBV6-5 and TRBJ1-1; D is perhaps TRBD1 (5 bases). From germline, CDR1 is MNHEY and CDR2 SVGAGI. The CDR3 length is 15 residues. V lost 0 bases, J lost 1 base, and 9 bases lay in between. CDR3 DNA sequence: TGTGCCAGCAGTTACTCAGGGGACGGGAACACTGAAGCTTTCTTT. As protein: CASSYSGDGNTEAFF.

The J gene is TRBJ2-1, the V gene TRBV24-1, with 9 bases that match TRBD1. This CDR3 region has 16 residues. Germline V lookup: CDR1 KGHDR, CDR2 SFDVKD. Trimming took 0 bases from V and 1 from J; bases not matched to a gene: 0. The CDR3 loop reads CATSDLGQGSYNEQFF. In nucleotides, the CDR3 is TGTGCCACCAGTGATTTGGGACAGGGGTCCTACAATGAGCAGTTCTTC.

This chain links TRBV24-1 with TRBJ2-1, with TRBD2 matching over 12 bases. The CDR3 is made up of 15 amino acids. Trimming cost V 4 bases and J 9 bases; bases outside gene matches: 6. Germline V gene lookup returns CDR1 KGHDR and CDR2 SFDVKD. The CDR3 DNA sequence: TGTGCCACCAGTGACGCGACTAGCGGGAGCCGTGAGCAGTTCTTC. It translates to CATSDATSGSREQFF.

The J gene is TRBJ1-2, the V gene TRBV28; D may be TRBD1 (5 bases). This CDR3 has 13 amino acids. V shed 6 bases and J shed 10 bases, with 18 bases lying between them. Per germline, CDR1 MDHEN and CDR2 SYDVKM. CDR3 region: CASSTGPLDDYTF. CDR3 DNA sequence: TGTGCCAGCAGCACAGGCCCACTAGATGACTACACCTTC.

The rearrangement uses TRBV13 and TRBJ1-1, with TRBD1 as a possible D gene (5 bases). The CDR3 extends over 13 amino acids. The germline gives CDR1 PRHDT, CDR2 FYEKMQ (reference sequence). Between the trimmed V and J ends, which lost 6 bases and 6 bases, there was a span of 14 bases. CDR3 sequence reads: CASSLGQGAEAFF. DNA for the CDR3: TGTGCCAGCAGTCTCGGTCAAGGGGCTGAAGCTTTCTTT.

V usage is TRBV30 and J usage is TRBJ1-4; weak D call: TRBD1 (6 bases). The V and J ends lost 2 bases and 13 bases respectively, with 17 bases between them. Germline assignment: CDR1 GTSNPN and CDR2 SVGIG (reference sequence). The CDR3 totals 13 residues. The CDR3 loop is CAWSTAGAAGLFF. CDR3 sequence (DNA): TGTGCCTGGAGTACCGCGGGGGCGGCAGGACTGTTTTTT.

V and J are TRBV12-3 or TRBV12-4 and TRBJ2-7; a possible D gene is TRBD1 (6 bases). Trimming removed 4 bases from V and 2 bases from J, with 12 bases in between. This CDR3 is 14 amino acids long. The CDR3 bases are TGTGCCAGCAGTTCCGGACAGTCCCCCTACGAGCAGTACTTC. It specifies CASSSGQSPYEQYF.

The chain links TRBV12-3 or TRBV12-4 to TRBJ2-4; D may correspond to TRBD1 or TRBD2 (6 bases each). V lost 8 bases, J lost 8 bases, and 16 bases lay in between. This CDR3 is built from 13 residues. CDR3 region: CASSPPGAYIQYF. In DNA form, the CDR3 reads TGTGCCAGCTCGCCCCCGGGGGCGTACATTCAGTACTTC.

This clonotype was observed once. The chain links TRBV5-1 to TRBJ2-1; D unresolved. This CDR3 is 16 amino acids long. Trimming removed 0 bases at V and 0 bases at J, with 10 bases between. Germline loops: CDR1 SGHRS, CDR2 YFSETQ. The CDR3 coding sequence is TGCGCCAGCAGCTTGGATCTGATAAGCTCCTACAATGAGCAGTTCTTC. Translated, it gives CASSLDLISSYNEQFF.

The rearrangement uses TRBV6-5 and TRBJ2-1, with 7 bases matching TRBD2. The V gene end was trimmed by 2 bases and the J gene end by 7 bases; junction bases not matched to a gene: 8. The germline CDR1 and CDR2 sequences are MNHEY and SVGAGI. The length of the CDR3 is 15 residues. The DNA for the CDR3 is TGTGCCAGCAGTTACGGGGCGGGAGCGTGGAATGAGCAGTTCTTC. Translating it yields CASSYGAGAWNEQFF.

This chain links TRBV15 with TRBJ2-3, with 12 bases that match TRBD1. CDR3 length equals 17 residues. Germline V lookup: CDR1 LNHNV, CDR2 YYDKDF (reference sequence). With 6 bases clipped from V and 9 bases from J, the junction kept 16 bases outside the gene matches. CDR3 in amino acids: CATSSPGQGARGGTQYF. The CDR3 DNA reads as TGTGCCACCAGTTCTCCGGGACAGGGGGCGAGGGGTGGCACGCAGTATTTT. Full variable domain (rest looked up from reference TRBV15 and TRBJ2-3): DAMVIQNPRYQVTQFGKPVTLSCSQTLNHNVMYWYQQKSSQAPKLLFHYYDKDFNNEADTPDNFQSRRPNTSFCFLDIRSPGLGDTAMYLCATSSPGQGARGGTQYFGPGTRLTVL.

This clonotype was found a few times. CDR3 sequence reads: CASSPNTGELFF. For the CDR3, the DNA is TGTGCCAGCAGTCCGAACACCGGGGAGCTGTTTTTT. The chain has TRBV3-1 and TRBJ2-2, with unresolved D. The CDR3 totals 12 residues. Germline CDR1 reads LGHDT; CDR2 reads YNNKEL (reference sequence). The ends were cut back, 6 bases at V and 0 bases at J, with 2 bases in the middle.

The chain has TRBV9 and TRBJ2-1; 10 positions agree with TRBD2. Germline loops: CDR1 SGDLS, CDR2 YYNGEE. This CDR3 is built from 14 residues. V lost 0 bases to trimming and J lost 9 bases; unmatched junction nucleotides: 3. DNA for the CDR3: TGTGCCAGCAGCGTAGAGGTAGCGGGAGGTGAGCAGTTCTTC. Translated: CASSVEVAGGEQFF. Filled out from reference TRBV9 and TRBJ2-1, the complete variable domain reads DSGVTQTPKHLITATGQRVTLRCSPRSGDLSVYWYQQSLDQGLQFLIQYYNGEERAKGNILERFSAQQFPDLHSELNLSSLELGDSALYFCASSVEVAGGEQFFGPGTRLTVL.

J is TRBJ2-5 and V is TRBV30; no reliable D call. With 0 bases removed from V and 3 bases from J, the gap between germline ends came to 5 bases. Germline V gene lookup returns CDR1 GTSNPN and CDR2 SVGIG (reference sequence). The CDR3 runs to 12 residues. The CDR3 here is CAWSVSEETQYF. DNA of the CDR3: TGTGCCTGGAGTGTATCTGAAGAGACCCAGTACTTC.

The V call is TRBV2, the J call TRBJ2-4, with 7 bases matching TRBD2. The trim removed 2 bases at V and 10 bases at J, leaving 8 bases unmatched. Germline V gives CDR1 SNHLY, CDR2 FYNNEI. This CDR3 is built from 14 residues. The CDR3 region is CASSEFGTKGIQYF. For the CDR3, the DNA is TGTGCCAGCAGTGAATTTGGGACTAAGGGTATTCAGTACTTC.

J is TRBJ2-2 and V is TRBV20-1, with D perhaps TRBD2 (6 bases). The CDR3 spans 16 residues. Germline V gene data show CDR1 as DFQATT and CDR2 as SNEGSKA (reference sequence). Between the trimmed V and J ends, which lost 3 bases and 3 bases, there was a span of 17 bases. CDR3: CSARRVAGSYTGELFF. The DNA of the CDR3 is TGCAGTGCTAGGCGGGTGGCGGGAAGCTACACCGGGGAGCTGTTTTTT.

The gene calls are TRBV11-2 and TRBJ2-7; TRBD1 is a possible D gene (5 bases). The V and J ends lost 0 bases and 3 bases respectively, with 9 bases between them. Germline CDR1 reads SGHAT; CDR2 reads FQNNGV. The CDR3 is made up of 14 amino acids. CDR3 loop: CASSLDRAYYEQYF. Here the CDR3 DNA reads TGTGCCAGCAGCTTAGACAGGGCCTACTACGAGCAGTACTTC.

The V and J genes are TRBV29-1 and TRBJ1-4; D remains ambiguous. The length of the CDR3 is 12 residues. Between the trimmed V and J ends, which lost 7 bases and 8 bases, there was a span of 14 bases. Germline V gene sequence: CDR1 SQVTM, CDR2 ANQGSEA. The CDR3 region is CSATRHGEKLFF. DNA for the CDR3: TGCAGCGCGACTCGACACGGGGAAAAACTGTTTTTT.

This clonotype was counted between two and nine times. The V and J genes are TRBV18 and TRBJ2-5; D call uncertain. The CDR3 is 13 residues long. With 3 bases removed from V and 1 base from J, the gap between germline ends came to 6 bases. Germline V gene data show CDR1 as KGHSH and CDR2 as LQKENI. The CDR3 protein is CASSPPSQETQYF. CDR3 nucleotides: TGTGCCAGCTCACCCCCCAGCCAAGAGACCCAGTACTTC.

The DNA for the CDR3 is TGTGCCAGCAGTCCCAGGGGGAGGTACACTGAAGCTTTCTTT. Protein product: CASSPRGRYTEAFF. The chain uses TRBV12-3 or TRBV12-4 and TRBJ1-1, with 7 nucleotides matching TRBD1. Trimming cost V 5 bases and J 3 bases; bases outside gene matches: 6. The CDR3 contains 14 residues.

CDR3 sequence (DNA): TGTGCCAGCAGTGAAAATTCGGCCCATGAGCAGTTCTTC. It translates to CASSENSAHEQFF. The J gene is TRBJ2-1, the V gene TRBV6-1; D is uncertain. Trimming cost V 2 bases and J 8 bases, with 10 bases left between them. The germline CDR1 and CDR2 sequences are MNHNS and SASEGT. The CDR3 has 13 residues.

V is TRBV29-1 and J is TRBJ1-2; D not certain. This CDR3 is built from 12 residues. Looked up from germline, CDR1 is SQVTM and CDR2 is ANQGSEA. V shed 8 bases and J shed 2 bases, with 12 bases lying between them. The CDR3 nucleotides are TGCAGCTCCTATGGATTGAACTATGGCTACACCTTC. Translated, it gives CSSYGLNYGYTF.